This T cell receptor beta chain derives from a study of blood T cell repertoires in COVID-19. Whole-study context: There were acute and convalescent COVID-19 samples, and they came from the United States, Italy and Spain. The analysed material was cDNA or gDNA that came from T cells, B-cell-depleted T cells, or PBMCs.

In this sample, this clone turned up a few times. CDR1 is SGDLS, CDR2 YYNGEE, per germline. The CDR3 contains 14 residues. V lost 1 base and J 9 bases, leaving 17 bases between the germline ends. In the authors' workflow: Reference gene primer amplification in the assay estimated nucleated cell counts. Clones were sequenced by immunoSEQ multiplex PCR, and TCRdb holds only the in-frame ones, with some missing. The DNA was the basis for D and trimming; V, J and clone size are from that table. Seen here are around 240,000 clones, more than 75% observed once, and the top ten hold about 3.1%. The chain links TRBV9 to TRBJ2-7, with TRBD1 as a possible D gene (6 bases). Sequencing input: peripheral blood. The source of this sequence is a woman under 40 who had recovered from COVID-19. The CDR3 here is CASSVRAGDDAQYF. The DNA of the CDR3 is TGTGCCAGCAGCGTACGGGCAGGGGACGACGCGCAGTACTTC.